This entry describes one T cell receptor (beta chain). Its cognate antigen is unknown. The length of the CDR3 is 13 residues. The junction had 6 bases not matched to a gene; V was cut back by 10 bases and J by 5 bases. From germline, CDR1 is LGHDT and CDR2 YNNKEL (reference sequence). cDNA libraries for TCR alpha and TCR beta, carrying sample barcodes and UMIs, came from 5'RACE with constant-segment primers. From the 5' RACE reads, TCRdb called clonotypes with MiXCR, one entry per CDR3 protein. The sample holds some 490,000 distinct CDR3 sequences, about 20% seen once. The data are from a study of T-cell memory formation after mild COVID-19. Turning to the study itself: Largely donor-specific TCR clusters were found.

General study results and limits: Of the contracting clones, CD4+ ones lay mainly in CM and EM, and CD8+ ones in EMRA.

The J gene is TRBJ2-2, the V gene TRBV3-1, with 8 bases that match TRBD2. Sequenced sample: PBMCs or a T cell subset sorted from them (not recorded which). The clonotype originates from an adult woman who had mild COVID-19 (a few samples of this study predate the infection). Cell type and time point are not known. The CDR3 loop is CATTAGVTGELFF. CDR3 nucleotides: TGTGCCACCACAGCGGGGGTAACCGGGGAGCTGTTTTTT.